This paragraph reports one T cell receptor (beta chain). The antigen remains undetermined. These data come from a study of cytomegalovirus exposure and HLA in healthy donors. 13 Jbeta primers and 60 Vbeta primers were used for the PCR. Generated by immunoSEQ multiplex PCR, the TCRdb table keeps only in-frame clones and is missing some. The sample comprises over 110,000 clones, around 78% of which are singletons, and approximately 2.5% rests with the top ten. Germline CDR1 and CDR2: SQVTM and ANQGSEA. The CDR3 sequence is 12 residues long. The V end was cut by 5 bases, the J end by 6 bases, with 10 bases between. The study's findings and limits: Further analysis, carried out later, found HLA-associated TCR beta chains more clonally expanded than equally common other chains.

The chain couples TRBV29-1 to TRBJ1-4; D is perhaps TRBD1 (5 bases). The material sequenced was PBMCs. The origin of this receptor is a woman younger than 30 in good health and CMV-seropositive. CDR3 amino acids: CSVWGGDEKLFF. DNA of the CDR3: TGCAGCGTTTGGGGGGGGGATGAAAAACTGTTTTTT.